This T cell receptor (beta chain) originates from a study of a mutant IDH1 vaccine in newly diagnosed glioma. Profiling relied on immunoSEQ multiplex PCR, and the TCRdb table lists in-frame clones only, not all of them. The data show about 52,000 clones, 90% to 95% seen once. Regarding time point: week 11, during vaccination. What each vaccine dose contained was 300 ug of mutant IDH1 20-mer peptide, accompanied by topical imiquimod. Note on this clone: Its antigen is not known.

Germline assignment: CDR1 MNHEY and CDR2 SVGAGI. Trimming removed 7 bases at V and 7 bases at J, with 20 bases between. The CDR3 runs 14 residues. The origin of this receptor is a man aged 45-65 years with glioma. This chain joins TRBV6-5 and TRBJ2-7, with D perhaps matching TRBD1 (6 bases). Sequencing was performed on PBMCs, taken from a glioma patient whose treatment included an IDH1 peptide vaccine. The CDR3 sequence is CASTGTSEVPEQYF. CDR3 sequence (DNA): TGTGCCAGCACTGGGACAAGTGAAGTTCCGGAGCAGTACTTC.